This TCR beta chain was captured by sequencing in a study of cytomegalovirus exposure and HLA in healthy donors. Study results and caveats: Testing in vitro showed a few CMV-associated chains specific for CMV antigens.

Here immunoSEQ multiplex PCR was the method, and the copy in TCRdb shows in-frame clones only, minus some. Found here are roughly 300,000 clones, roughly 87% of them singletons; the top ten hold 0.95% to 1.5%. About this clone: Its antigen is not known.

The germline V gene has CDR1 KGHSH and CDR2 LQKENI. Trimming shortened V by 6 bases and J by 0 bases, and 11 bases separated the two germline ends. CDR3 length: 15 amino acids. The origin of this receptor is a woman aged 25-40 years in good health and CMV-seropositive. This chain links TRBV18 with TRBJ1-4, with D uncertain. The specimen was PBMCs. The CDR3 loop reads CASSLDGSTNEKLFF. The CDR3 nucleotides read TGTGCCAGCTCCCTAGACGGCTCAACTAATGAAAAACTGTTTTTT. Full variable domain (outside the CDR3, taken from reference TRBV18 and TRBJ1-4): NAGVMQNPRHLVRRRGQEARLRCSPMKGHSHVYWYRQLPEEGLKFMVYLQKENIIDESGMPKERFSAEFPKEGPSILRIQQVVRGDSAAYFCASSLDGSTNEKLFFGSGTQLSVL.